This T cell receptor (beta chain) originates from a study of blood T cell repertoires in COVID-19. Trimming cost V 0 bases and J 4 bases, with 13 bases left between them. The CDR3 runs 17 residues. Germline V gives CDR1 MNHEY, CDR2 SMNVEV (reference sequence). Using immunoSEQ multiplex PCR, the repertoire was profiled, and TCRdb retains in-frame clones only, with some absent. This sample has around 70,000 clones, with roughly 80% found just once. The receptor's source is a woman aged 60-70 years with acute or convalescent COVID-19. The source material was peripheral blood. J is TRBJ2-6 and V is TRBV27, with D maybe TRBD1 (5 bases). In DNA form, the CDR3 reads TGTGCCAGCAGTTTATCCTCGGGCAGGGCAGGGGCCAACGTCCTGACTTTC. It yields the protein CASSLSSGRAGANVLTF.